The T cell receptor (beta chain) under discussion was sequenced for a study of technical replicates of blood from a handful of donors. Clones were sequenced by immunoSEQ multiplex PCR, and TCRdb holds only the in-frame ones, with some missing. The sample contains about 82,000 clones, 94% of which appear only once. CDR1 and CDR2 (germline): SQVTM, ANQGSEA. J gave up 7 bases and V 7 bases, and 10 bases lay outside the gene matches. The CDR3 has 14 residues. This chain uses TRBV29-1 with TRBJ2-1, with 10 bases lining up with TRBD1. The receptor comes from a human donor in good health. What was sequenced was T cells isolated from PBMCs. CDR3 region: CSALRQGAQNEQFF. CDR3 DNA sequence: TGCAGCGCCCTACGACAGGGGGCGCAGAATGAGCAGTTCTTC.